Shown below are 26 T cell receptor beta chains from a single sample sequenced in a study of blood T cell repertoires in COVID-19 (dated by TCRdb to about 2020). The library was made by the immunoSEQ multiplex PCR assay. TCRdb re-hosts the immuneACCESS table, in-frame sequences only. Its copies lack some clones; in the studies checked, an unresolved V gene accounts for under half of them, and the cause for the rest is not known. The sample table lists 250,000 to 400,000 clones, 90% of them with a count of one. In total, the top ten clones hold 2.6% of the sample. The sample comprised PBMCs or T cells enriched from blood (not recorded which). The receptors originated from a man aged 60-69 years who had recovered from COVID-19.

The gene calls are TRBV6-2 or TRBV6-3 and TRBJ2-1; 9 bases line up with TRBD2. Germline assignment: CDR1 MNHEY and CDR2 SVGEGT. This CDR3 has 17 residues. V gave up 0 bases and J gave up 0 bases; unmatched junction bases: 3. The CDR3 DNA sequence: TGTGCCAGCAGTTACTCCGTGCGGGGGGGCTCCTACAATGAGCAGTTCTTC. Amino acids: CASSYSVRGGSYNEQFF.

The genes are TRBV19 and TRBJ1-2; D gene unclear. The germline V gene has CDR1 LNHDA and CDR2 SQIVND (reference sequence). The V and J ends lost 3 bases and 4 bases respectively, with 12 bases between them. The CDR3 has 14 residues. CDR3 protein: CASSMVQQIYGYTF. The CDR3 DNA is TGTGCCAGTAGTATGGTACAACAAATCTATGGCTACACCTTC.

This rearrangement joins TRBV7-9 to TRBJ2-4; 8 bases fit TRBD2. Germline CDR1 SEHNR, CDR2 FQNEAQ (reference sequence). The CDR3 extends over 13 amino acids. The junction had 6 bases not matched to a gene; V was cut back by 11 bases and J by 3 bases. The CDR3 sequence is CAGSRGDKNIQYF. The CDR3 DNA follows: TGTGCCGGCTCGCGGGGGGACAAAAACATTCAGTACTTC.

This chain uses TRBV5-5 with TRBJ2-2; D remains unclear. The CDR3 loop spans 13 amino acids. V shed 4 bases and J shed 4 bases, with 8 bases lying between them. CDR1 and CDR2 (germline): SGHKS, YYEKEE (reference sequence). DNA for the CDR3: TGTGCCAGCAGCACCACGGGCACCGGGGAGCTGTTTTTT. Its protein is CASSTTGTGELFF.

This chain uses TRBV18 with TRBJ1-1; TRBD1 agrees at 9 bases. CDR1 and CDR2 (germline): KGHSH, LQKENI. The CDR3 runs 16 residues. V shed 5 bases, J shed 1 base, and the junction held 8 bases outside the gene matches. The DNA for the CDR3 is TGTGCCAGCTCATTAACGGCGGACAGGGGGAACACTGAAGCTTTCTTT. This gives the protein CASSLTADRGNTEAFF.

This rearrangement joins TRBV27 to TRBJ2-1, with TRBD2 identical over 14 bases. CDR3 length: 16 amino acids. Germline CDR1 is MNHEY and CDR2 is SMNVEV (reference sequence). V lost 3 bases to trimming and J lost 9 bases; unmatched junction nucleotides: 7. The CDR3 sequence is CASSFTGTSGSGEQFF. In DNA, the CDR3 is TGTGCCAGCAGTTTTACCGGGACTAGCGGGAGTGGTGAGCAGTTCTTC.

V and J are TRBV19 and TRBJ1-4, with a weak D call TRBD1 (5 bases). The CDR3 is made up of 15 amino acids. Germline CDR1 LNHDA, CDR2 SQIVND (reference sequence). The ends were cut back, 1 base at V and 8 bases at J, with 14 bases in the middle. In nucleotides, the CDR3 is TGTGCCAGTAGTATAGGAGGTGGACAAAAGGAAAAACTGTTTTTT. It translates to CASSIGGGQKEKLFF.

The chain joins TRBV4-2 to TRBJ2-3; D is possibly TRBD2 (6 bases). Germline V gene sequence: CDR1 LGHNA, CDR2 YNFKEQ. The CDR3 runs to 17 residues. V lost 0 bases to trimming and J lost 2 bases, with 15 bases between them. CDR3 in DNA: TGTGCCAGCAGCCAAGATTTTCGCGGGGAATCCACAGATACGCAGTATTTT. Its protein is CASSQDFRGESTDTQYF.

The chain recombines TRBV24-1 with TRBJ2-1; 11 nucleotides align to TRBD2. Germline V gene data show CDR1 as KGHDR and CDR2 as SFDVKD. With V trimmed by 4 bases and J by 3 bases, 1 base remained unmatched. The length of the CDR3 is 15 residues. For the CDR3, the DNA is TGTGCCACCAGTGACACTAGCGGGAGCTACAATGAGCAGTTCTTC. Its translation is CATSDTSGSYNEQFF.

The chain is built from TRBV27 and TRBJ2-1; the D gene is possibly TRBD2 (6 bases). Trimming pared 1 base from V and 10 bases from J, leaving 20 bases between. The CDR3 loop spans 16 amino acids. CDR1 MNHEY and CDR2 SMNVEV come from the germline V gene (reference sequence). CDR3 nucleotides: TGTGCCAGCAGTTTATACGGGCAGTGGGGAGGAGTGGAGCAGTTCTTC. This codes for CASSLYGQWGGVEQFF.

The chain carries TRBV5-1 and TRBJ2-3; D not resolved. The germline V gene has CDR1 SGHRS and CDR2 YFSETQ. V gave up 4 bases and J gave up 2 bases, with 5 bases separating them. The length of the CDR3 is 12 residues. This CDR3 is CASSPNTDTQYF. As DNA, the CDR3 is TGCGCCAGCAGCCCAAACACAGATACGCAGTATTTT.

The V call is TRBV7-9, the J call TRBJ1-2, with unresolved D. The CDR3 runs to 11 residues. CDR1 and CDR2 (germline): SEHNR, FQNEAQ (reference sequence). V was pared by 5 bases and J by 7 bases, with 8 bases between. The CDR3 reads CASSPVFGYTF. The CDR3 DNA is TGTGCCAGCAGCCCCGTCTTTGGCTACACCTTC. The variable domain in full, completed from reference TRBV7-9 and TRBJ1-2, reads DTGVSQNPRHKITKRGQNVTFRCDPISEHNRLYWYRQTLGQGPEFLTYFQNEAQLEKSRLLSDRFSAERPKGSFSTLEIQRTEQGDSAMYLCASSPVFGYTFGSGTRLTVV.

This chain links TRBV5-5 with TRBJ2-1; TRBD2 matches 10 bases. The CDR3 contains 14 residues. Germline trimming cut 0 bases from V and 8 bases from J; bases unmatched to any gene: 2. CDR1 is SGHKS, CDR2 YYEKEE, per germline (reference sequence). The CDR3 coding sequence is TGTGCCAGCAGCTTGGGTCTAGCGGGAGATGAGCAGTTCTTC. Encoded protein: CASSLGLAGDEQFF.

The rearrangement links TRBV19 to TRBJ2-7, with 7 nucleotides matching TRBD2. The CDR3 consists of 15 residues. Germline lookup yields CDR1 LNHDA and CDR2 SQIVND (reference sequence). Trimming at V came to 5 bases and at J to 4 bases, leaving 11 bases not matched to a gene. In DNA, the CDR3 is TGTGCCAGTAGTCTCACGTGGGGGGGAGTGTACGAGCAGTACTTC. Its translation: CASSLTWGGVYEQYF.

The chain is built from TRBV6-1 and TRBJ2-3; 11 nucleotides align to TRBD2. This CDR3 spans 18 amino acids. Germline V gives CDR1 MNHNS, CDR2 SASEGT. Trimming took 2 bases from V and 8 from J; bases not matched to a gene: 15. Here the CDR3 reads CASSEIGLGLAGGGTQYF. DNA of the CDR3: TGTGCCAGCAGTGAAATAGGTCTTGGTCTAGCGGGAGGTGGTACGCAGTATTTT.

The CDR3 bases are TGTGCCAGCAGTTACGGTAGCGGGGGTGTCGAGCAGTACTTC. Encoded protein: CASSYGSGGVEQYF. The rearrangement links TRBV6-5 to TRBJ2-7; 9 bases fit TRBD2. This CDR3 has 14 amino acids. With V trimmed by 2 bases and J by 6 bases, 5 bases remained unmatched. Germline-derived CDR1 and CDR2 are MNHEY and SVGAGI.

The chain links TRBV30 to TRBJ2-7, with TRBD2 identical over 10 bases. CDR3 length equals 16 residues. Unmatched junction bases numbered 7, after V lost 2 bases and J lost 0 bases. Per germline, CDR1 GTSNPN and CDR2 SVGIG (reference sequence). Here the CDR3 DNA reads TGTGCCTGGAGTTCTAGCGGGAGTTCCCTCTCCTACGAGCAGTACTTC. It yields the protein CAWSSSGSSLSYEQYF.

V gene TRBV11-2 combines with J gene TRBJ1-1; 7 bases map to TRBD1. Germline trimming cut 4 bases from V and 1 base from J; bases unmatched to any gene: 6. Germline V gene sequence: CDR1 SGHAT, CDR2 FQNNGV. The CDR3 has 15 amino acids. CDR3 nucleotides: TGTGCCAGCAGCTCTCGACAGGGAAGGAACACTGAAGCTTTCTTT. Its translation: CASSSRQGRNTEAFF.

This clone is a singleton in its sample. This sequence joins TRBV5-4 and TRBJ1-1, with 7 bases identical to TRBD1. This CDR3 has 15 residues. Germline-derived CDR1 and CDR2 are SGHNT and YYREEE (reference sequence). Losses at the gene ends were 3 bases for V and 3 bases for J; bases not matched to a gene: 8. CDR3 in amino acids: CASSSYRGGDTEAFF. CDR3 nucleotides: TGTGCCAGCAGCTCCTACAGGGGAGGCGACACTGAAGCTTTCTTT. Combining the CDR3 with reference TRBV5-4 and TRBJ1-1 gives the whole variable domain ETGVTQSPTHLIKTRGQQVTLRCSSQSGHNTVSWYQQALGQGPQFIFQYYREEENGRGNFPPRFSGLQFPNYSSELNVNALELDDSALYLCASSSYRGGDTEAFFGQGTRLTVV.

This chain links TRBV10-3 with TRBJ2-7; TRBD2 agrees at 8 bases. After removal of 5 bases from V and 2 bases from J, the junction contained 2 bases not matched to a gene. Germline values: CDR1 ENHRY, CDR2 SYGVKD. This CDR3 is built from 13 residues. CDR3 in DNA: TGTGCCATCAGTCCGGGACTAGCCTACGAGCAGTACTTC. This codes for CAISPGLAYEQYF.

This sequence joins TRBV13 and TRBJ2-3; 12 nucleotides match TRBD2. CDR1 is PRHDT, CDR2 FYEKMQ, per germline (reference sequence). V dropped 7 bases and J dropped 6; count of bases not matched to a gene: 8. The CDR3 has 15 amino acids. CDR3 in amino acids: CASTVTSGGMDTQYF. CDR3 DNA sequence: TGTGCCAGCACCGTGACTAGCGGGGGAATGGATACGCAGTATTTT.

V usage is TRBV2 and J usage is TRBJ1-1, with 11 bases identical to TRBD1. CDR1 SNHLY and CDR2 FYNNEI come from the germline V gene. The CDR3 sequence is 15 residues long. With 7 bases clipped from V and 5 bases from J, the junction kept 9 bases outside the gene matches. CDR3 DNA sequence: TGTGCCAGCAATGGACAGGGGGCGAGTAGGACTGAAGCTTTCTTT. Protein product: CASNGQGASRTEAFF.

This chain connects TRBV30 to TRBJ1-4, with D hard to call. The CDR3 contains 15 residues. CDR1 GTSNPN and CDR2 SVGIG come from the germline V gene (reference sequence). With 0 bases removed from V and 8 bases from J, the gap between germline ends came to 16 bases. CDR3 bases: TGTGCCTGGAGTGTACGTGGCGCGGTATGGGAAAAACTGTTTTTT. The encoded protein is CAWSVRGAVWEKLFF.

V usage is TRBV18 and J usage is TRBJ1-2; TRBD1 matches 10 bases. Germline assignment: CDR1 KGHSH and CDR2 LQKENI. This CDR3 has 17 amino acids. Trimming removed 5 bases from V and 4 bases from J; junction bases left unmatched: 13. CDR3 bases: TGTGCCAGCTCAAGCTCCGGCGAGGGACAGGGGTTCTATGGCTACACCTTC. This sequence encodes CASSSSGEGQGFYGYTF.

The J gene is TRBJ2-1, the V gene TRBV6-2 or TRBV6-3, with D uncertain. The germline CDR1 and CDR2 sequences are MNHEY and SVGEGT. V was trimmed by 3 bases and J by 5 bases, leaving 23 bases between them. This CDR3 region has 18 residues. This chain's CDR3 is CASSYTLVGPPRDNEQFF. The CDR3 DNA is TGTGCCAGCAGTTATACCTTAGTTGGTCCCCCAAGAGACAATGAGCAGTTCTTC.

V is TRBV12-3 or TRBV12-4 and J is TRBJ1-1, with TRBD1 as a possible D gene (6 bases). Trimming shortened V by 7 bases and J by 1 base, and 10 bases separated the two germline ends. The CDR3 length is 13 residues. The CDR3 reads CASTRTANTEAFF. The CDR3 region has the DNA TGTGCCAGCACCAGGACAGCGAACACTGAAGCTTTCTTT.